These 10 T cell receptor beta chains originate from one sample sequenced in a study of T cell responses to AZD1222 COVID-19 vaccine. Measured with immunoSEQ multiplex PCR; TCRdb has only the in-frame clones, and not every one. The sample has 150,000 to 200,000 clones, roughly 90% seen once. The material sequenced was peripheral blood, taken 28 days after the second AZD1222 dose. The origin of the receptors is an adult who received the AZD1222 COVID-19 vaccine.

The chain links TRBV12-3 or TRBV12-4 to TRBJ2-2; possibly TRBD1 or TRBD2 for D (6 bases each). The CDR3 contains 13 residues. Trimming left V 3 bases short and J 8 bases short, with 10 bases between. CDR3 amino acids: CASSLGGAGELFF. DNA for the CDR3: TGTGCCAGCAGTTTGGGGGGCGCGGGGGAGCTGTTTTTT.

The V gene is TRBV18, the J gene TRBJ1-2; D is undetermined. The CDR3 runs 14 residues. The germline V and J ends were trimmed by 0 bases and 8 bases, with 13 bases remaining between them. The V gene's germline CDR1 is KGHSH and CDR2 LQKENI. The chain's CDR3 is CASSPPTPRVGYTF. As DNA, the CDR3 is TGTGCCAGCTCACCACCTACCCCCCGGGTAGGCTACACCTTC. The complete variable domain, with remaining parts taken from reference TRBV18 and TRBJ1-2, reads NAGVMQNPRHLVRRRGQEARLRCSPMKGHSHVYWYRQLPEEGLKFMVYLQKENIIDESGMPKERFSAEFPKEGPSILRIQQVVRGDSAAYFCASSPPTPRVGYTFGSGTRLTVV.

CDR3 bases: TGTGCCAGCAGGAGGAGTCTTGGGGGCAGCTATGGCTACACCTTC. Its protein product is CASRRSLGGSYGYTF. The genes are TRBV6-5 and TRBJ1-2; D is possibly TRBD1 (6 bases). Trimming cost V 6 bases and J 4 bases, with 18 bases left between them. Germline values: CDR1 MNHEY, CDR2 SVGAGI. The CDR3 is 15 amino acids.

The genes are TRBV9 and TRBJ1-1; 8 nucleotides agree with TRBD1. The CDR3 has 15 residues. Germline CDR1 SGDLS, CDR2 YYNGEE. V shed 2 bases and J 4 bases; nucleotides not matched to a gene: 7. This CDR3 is CASSVQGAVTTEAFF. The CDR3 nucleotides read TGTGCCAGCAGCGTTCAGGGGGCGGTGACCACTGAAGCTTTCTTT.

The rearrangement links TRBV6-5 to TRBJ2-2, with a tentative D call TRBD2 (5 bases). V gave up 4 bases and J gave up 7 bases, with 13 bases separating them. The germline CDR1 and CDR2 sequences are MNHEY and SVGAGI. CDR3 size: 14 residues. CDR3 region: CASSSQDSRGELFF. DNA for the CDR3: TGTGCCAGCAGTTCCCAGGACTCTCGCGGGGAGCTGTTTTTT.

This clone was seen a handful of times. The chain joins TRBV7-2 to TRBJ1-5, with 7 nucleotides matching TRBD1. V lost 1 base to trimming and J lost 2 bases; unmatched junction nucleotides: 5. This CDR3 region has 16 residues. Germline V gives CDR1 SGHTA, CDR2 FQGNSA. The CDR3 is CASSLEGTVGNQPQHF. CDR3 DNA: TGTGCCAGCAGCTTAGAGGGGACAGTTGGCAATCAGCCCCAGCATTTT.

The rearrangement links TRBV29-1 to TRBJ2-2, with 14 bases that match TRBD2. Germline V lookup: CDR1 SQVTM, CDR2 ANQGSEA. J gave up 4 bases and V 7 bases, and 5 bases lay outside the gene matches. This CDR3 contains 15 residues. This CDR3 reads CSGGLAGVGTGELFF. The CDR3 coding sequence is TGCAGCGGGGGACTAGCGGGGGTTGGCACCGGGGAGCTGTTTTTT.

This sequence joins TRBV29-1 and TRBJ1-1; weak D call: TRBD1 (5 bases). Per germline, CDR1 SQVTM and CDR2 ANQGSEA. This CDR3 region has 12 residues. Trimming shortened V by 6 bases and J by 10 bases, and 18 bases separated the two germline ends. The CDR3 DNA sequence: TGCAGCGTCTACGGGACGGTGAAAGGAGCTTTCTTT. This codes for CSVYGTVKGAFF.

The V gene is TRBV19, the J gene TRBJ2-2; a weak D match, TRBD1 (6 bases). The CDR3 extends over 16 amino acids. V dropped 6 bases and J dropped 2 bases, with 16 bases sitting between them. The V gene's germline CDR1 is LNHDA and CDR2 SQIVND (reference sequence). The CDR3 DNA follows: TGTGCCAGTAGCCCCCTGGGGGCCACTAACACCGGGGAGCTGTTTTTT. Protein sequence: CASSPLGATNTGELFF.

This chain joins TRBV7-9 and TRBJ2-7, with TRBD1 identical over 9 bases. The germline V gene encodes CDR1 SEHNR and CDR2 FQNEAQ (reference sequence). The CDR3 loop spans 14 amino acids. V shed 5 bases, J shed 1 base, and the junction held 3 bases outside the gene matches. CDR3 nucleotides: TGTGCCAGCAGCGTGACAGGGGGATCCTACGAGCAGTACTTC. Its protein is CASSVTGGSYEQYF.